This note documents a single T cell receptor (beta chain) sequence. This PCR relied on a set of 60 Vbeta primers and 13 Jbeta primers. Clones were sequenced by immunoSEQ multiplex PCR, and TCRdb holds only the in-frame ones, with some missing. The top ten clones hold about 0.92% of a sample with over 100,000 clones, about 70% of them seen once. The data were obtained in a study of cytomegalovirus exposure and HLA in healthy donors. Overall study context: Researchers previously reported finding fewer than 120 million unique TCR beta sequences from some 180 million T cells.

Germline V lookup: CDR1 MGHDK, CDR2 SYGVNS. V dropped 4 bases and J dropped 7 bases, with 14 bases sitting between them. The CDR3 spans 14 residues. The clonotype was recovered from a woman aged 30 to 39 in good health and CMV-seronegative. V is TRBV25-1 and J is TRBJ1-5, with D tentatively TRBD1 (6 bases). The sequenced material came from PBMCs. CDR3 DNA: TGTGCCAGCAGTGCCCAGGGGCAGTCACAGCCCCAGCATTTT. Its protein is CASSAQGQSQPQHF.